Given below is one T cell receptor (beta chain) in context. Seattle patient enrollment occurred during active infection, with longitudinal follow-up thereafter. The record originates from a study of blood T cell repertoires in COVID-19. As for the study in general: Sample material is recorded as cDNA or gDNA derived from T cells, B-cell-depleted T cells, or PBMCs.

In the original workflow: Reference gene primer amplification gave nucleated cell count estimates. The protocol was immunoSEQ multiplex PCR, while the TCRdb copy is restricted to in-frame clones and leaves out a portion. The V and J calls and clone size are taken from that table; D and trimming were inferred from the DNA. The sample has fewer than 200,000 clones, 82% seen once; the top ten hold around 7%. Germline lookup yields CDR1 SGHVS and CDR2 FNYEAQ. There are 15 residues in the CDR3. J was trimmed by 6 bases and V by 1 base; bases with no gene match: 5. V usage is TRBV7-6 and J usage is TRBJ2-1; 8 bases fit TRBD1. This TCR came from a woman in her 40s with COVID-19, enrolled during active disease. Sequencing was done on a sample of peripheral blood. CDR3 sequence (DNA): TGTGCCAGCAGCTTAGTGAGGACAGGGACCAATGAGCAGTTCTTC. Its translation: CASSLVRTGTNEQFF.